This T cell receptor beta chain was documented in a study of cytomegalovirus exposure and HLA in healthy donors. Points from the study as a whole: Most subjects' HLA-A and HLA-B alleles were reportedly predicted from TCR beta sequences. In a later analysis, specific HLA alleles were associated with 15,000 to 20,000 TCR beta sequences at a 0.05 false discovery rate.

About this clone itself: Its cognate antigen is unknown.

CDR3 length: 13 residues. V dropped 0 bases and J dropped 7 bases, with 10 bases sitting between them. In germline, CDR1 is SGDLS, CDR2 YYNGEE. Primers for the PCR totalled 60 Vbeta and 13 Jbeta. Measured with immunoSEQ multiplex PCR; TCRdb has only the in-frame clones, and not every one. The top ten clones hold 2.5% to 3.5% of a sample with 140,000 to 150,000 clones, over 60% of them seen once. At collection, donors were nominally healthy, but unrecorded immune exposures were probable. This chain uses TRBV9 with TRBJ1-1, with D possibly matching TRBD1 (6 bases). This clonotype originated in a middle-aged man in good health and CMV-seropositive. The sequenced sample consisted of PBMCs. The CDR3, as DNA: TGTGCCAGCAGCGTAGTGACAGGCCATGAAGCTTTCTTT. It codes for CASSVVTGHEAFF.